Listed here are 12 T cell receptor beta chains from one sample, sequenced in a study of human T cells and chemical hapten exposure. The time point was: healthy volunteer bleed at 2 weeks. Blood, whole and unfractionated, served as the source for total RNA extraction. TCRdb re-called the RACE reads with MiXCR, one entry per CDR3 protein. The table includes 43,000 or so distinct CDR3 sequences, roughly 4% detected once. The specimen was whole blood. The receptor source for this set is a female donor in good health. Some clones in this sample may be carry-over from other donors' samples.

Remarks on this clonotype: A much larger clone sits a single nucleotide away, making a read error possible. CDR3 residues: CASSPWEGKYTKAFF. CDR3 DNA sequence: TGTGCCAGCTCACCCTGGGAGGGGAAGTACACTAAAGCTTTCTTT. This rearrangement joins TRBV18 to TRBJ1-1, with a tentative D call TRBD1 (5 bases). The CDR3 covers 15 residues. Germline loops: CDR1 KGHSH, CDR2 LQKENI. The full variable domain, its missing parts supplied by reference TRBV18 and TRBJ1-1, is NAGVMQNPRHLVRRRGQEARLRCSPMKGHSHVYWYRQLPEEGLKFMVYLQKENIIDESGMPKERFSAEFPKEGPSILRIQQVVRGDSAAYFCASSPWEGKYTKAFFGQGTRLTVV.

This CDR3 reads CASSLRGQGAYNEQFF. The CDR3 DNA reads TGTGCCAGCAGCCTAAGGGGACAGGGAGCCTACAATGAGCAGTTCTTC. This chain links TRBV13 with TRBJ2-1, with 9 bases identical to TRBD1. There are 16 residues in the CDR3. V lost 5 bases to trimming and J lost 2 bases; unmatched junction nucleotides: 7. Germline loops: CDR1 PRHDT, CDR2 FYEKMQ (reference sequence).

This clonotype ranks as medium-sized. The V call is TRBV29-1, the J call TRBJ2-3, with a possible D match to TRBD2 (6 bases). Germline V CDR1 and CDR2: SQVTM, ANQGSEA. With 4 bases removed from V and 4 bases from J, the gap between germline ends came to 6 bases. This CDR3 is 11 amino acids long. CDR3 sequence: CSVAGADTQYF. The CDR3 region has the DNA TGCAGCGTTGCGGGAGCAGATACGCAGTATTTT.

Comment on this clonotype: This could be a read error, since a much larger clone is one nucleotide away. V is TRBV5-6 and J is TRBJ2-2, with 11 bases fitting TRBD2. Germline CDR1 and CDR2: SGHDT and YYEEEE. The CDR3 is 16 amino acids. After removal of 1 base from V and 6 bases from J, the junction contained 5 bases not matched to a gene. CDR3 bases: TGTGCCAGCAGCTTGTTGACTAGCGGGGCCTCCGGGGAGCTGTTTTTT. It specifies CASSLLTSGASGELFF.

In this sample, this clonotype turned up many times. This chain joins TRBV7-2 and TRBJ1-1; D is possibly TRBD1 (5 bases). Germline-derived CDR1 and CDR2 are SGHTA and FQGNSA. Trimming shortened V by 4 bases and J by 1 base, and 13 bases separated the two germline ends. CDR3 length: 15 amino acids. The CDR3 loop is CASSSGGGTNTEAFF. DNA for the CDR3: TGTGCCAGCAGCTCTGGGGGGGGGACGAACACTGAAGCTTTCTTT.

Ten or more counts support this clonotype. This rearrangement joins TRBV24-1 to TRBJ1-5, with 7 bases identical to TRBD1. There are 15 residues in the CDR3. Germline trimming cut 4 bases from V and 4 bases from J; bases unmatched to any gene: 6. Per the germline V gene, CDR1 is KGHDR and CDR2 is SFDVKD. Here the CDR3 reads CATSERQGGNQPQHF. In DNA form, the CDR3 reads TGTGCCACCAGTGAACGACAGGGAGGGAATCAGCCCCAGCATTTT.

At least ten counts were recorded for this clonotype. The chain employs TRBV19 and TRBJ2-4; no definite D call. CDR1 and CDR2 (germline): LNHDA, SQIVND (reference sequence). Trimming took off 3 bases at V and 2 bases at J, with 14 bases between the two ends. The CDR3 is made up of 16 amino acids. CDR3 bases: TGTGCCAGTAGTATGCCGAATCCAGGCTCCAAAAACATTCAGTACTTC. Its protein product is CASSMPNPGSKNIQYF.

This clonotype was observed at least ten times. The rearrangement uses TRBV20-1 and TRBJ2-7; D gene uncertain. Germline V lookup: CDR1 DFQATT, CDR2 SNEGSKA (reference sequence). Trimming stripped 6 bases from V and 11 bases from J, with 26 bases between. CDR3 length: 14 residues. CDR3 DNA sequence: TGCAGTGCCCTATTAGAAAGAAAAGGGCCTGAGGAGTACTTC. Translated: CSALLERKGPEEYF.

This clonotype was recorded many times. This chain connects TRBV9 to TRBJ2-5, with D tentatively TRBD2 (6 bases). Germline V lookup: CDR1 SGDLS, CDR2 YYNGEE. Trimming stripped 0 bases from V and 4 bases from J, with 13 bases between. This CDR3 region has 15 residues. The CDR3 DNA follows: TGTGCCAGCAGCGTAGGCGGGATGGCCCGAGAGACCCAGTACTTC. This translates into CASSVGGMARETQYF.

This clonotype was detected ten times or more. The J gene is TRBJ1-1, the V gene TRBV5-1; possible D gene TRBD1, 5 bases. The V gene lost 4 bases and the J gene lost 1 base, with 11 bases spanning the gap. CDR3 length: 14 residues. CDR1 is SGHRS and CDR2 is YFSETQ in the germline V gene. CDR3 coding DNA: TGCGCCAGCAGCCTGGGGACCAAGAACACTGAAGCTTTCTTT. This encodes CASSLGTKNTEAFF.

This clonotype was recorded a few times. The CDR3 loop reads CSARAISAERGTDTQYF. The CDR3 DNA follows: TGCAGTGCTAGAGCCATTTCAGCCGAGAGGGGCACAGATACGCAGTATTTT. This chain connects TRBV20-1 to TRBJ2-3, with TRBD2 as a possible D gene (5 bases). The CDR3 extends over 17 amino acids. CDR1 is DFQATT and CDR2 is SNEGSKA in the germline V gene (reference sequence). V dropped 1 base and J dropped 1 base, with 18 bases sitting between them.

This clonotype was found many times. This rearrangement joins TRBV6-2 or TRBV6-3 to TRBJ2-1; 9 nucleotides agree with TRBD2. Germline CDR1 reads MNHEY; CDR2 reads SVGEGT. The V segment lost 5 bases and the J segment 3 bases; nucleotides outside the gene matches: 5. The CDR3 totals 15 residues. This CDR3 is CASSALAGVYNEQFF. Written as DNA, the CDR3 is TGTGCCAGCAGTGCGTTAGCGGGGGTCTACAATGAGCAGTTCTTC.